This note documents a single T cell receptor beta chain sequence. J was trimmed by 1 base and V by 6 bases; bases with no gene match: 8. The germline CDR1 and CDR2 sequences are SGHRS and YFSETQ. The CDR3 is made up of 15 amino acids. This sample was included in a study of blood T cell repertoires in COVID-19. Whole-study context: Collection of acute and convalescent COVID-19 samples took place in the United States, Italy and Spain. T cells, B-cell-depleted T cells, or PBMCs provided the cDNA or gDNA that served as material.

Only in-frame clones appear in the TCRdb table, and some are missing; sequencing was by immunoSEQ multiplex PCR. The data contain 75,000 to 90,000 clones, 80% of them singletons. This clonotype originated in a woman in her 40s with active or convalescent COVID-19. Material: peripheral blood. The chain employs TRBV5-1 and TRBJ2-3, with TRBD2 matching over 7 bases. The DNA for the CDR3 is TGCGCCAGCACCTGGCGGGAGAGTGGCACAGATACGCAGTATTTT. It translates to CASTWRESGTDTQYF.